Listed below are T cell receptor beta chains from one sample, sequenced in a study of breast tumors, draining lymph nodes, adjacent tissues. TCRdb independently ran MiXCR on the multiplex PCR reads; one entry per CDR3 protein. Among tens of thousands of distinct CDR3 sequences listed, 20% to 25% were seen once. The specimen was breast tumor tissue. The source is a female donor with breast cancer. Some clones in this sample may be carry-over from other donors' samples. The CDR3 runs from the conserved cysteine through the conserved F or W. The D gene is left open where the match is weak. Size tells how often a clone was seen (once, few, many) or the class of an expanded clone, and some rows leave it out.

cdr3_nt: TGTGCCAGCAGTGCCCAAAGGGTAGCCAAAGAGACCCAGTACTTC; cdr3_aa: CASSAQRVAKETQYF; d_call: -; v_call: TRBV28; clone_size: -; j_call: TRBJ2-5
cdr3_nt: TGTGCCAGCAGTAGAGAGGGAGTAGGCAATCAGCCCCAGCATTTT; cdr3_aa: CASSREGVGNQPQHF; d_call: -; v_call: TRBV6-5; clone_size: many; j_call: TRBJ1-5
cdr3_nt: TGTGCCAGTCAGAGTGGGGGCGGGGGGGCCGGGGAGCTGTTTTTT; cdr3_aa: CASQSGGGGAGELFF; d_call: TRBD2; v_call: TRBV19; clone_size: -; j_call: TRBJ2-2
cdr3_nt: TGTGCCAGCAGTCCCGGACAGGGGGCAAGCGGGGAGCTGTTTTTT; cdr3_aa: CASSPGQGASGELFF; d_call: TRBD1; v_call: TRBV2; clone_size: many; j_call: TRBJ2-2
cdr3_nt: TGTGCCACCGCGTTCAGGGCGGGAGATACGCAGTATTTT; cdr3_aa: CATAFRAGDTQYF; d_call: -; v_call: TRBV12-3/TRBV12-4; clone_size: few; j_call: TRBJ2-3
cdr3_nt: TGTGCCACCACCCCATTTAGACAGAGCGGGAGGCCTTCGGAGACGGTCTATACCTACGAGCAGTACTTC; cdr3_aa: CATTPFRQSGRPSETVYTYEQYF; d_call: TRBD2; v_call: TRBV15; clone_size: many; j_call: TRBJ2-7
cdr3_nt: TGTGCCAGCAGCCAACCGCCCGTGTACGAGCAGTACTTC; cdr3_aa: CASSQPPVYEQYF; d_call: -; v_call: TRBV3-1; clone_size: many; j_call: TRBJ2-7
cdr3_nt: TGCGCCAGCAGCTCGGGACTAGCGGGAGGGGGCGAAGAGACCCAGTACTTC; cdr3_aa: CASSSGLAGGGEETQYF; d_call: TRBD2; v_call: TRBV5-1; clone_size: many; j_call: TRBJ2-5
cdr3_nt: TGTGCCAGCAGTTCCGTTACGATTTTTATGGGGCAGTTGAACACTGAAGCTTTCTTT; cdr3_aa: CASSSVTIFMGQLNTEAFF; d_call: -; v_call: TRBV6-2/TRBV6-3; clone_size: -; j_call: TRBJ1-1
cdr3_nt: TGTGCCAGCAGCCAGATAGTAGGGACGGGTAACACCGGGGAGCTGTTTTTT; cdr3_aa: CASSQIVGTGNTGELFF; d_call: -; v_call: TRBV4-2; clone_size: many; j_call: TRBJ2-2
cdr3_nt: TGTGCCAGCGGGGGTTCCGAGAGCTCCTACAATGAGCAGTTCTTC; cdr3_aa: CASGGSESSYNEQFF; d_call: -; v_call: TRBV3-1; clone_size: many; j_call: TRBJ2-1
cdr3_nt: TGCGCCAGCAGCTTGGAGGCAGGGGCCTCCTGGGAGCAGTACTTC; cdr3_aa: CASSLEAGASWEQYF; d_call: -; v_call: TRBV5-1; clone_size: many; j_call: TRBJ2-7
cdr3_nt: TGTGCCAACAGTTTGGGTAATTCACCCCTCCACTTT; cdr3_aa: CANSLGNSPLHF; d_call: -; v_call: TRBV27; clone_size: -; j_call: TRBJ1-6
cdr3_nt: TGTGCCAGCAGCCGGGGGGGACAGAACGAAAAACTGTTTTTT; cdr3_aa: CASSRGGQNEKLFF; d_call: TRBD1; v_call: TRBV7-9; clone_size: many; j_call: TRBJ1-4
cdr3_nt: TGTGCCAGCAGCTTAAGCTGGCGGGGTTCGAATCGGGAAAAACTGTTTTTT; cdr3_aa: CASSLSWRGSNREKLFF; d_call: -; v_call: TRBV7-9; clone_size: many; j_call: TRBJ1-4
cdr3_nt: TGTGCCACCAGTGATTTGCACAGAGACACCGGGGAGCTGTTTTTT; cdr3_aa: CATSDLHRDTGELFF; d_call: -; v_call: TRBV24-1; clone_size: many; j_call: TRBJ2-2
cdr3_nt: TGTGCCAGCAGCTTGGCGGATGGAGTCGGGGAGCAGTACTTC; cdr3_aa: CASSLADGVGEQYF; d_call: -; v_call: TRBV5-6; clone_size: many; j_call: TRBJ2-7
cdr3_nt: TGTGCCAGCAGTTATACTTGGGAGCTGTTTTTT; cdr3_aa: CASSYTWELFF; d_call: -; v_call: TRBV7-2; clone_size: many; j_call: TRBJ2-2
cdr3_nt: TGTGCCAGCAGCTTGGTGGGGGGGCCCACAGATACGCAGTATTTT; cdr3_aa: CASSLVGGPTDTQYF; d_call: -; v_call: TRBV5-6; clone_size: many; j_call: TRBJ2-3
cdr3_nt: TGCGCCAGCAGTGAACAGGTGTTAACTGGAAAACTGTTTTTT; cdr3_aa: CASSEQVLTGKLFF; d_call: -; v_call: TRBV10-2; clone_size: many; j_call: TRBJ1-4
cdr3_nt: TGCGCCAGCAGCCTGGGACTAGCGGGAGGTGATGAGCAGTTCTTC; cdr3_aa: CASSLGLAGGDEQFF; d_call: TRBD2; v_call: TRBV4-1; clone_size: many; j_call: TRBJ2-1
cdr3_nt: TGTGCCAGCAAGACGGGCCCCTGGGGTACAGATACGCAGTATTTT; cdr3_aa: CASKTGPWGTDTQYF; d_call: -; v_call: TRBV6-6; clone_size: -; j_call: TRBJ2-3
cdr3_nt: TGCGCCAGCAGCCACGGGACAGGGCATTCTGGCTACACCTTC; cdr3_aa: CASSHGTGHSGYTF; d_call: TRBD1; v_call: TRBV4-1; clone_size: many; j_call: TRBJ1-2
cdr3_nt: TGTGCCACCAGCAGGGGGCAGGACACTGAAGCTTTCTTT; cdr3_aa: CATSRGQDTEAFF; d_call: -; v_call: TRBV15; clone_size: -; j_call: TRBJ1-1
cdr3_nt: TGTGCCAGCAGCTTAACGGGAAGAAGGGCGGGGGAGACCCAGTACTTC; cdr3_aa: CASSLTGRRAGETQYF; d_call: -; v_call: TRBV7-3; clone_size: many; j_call: TRBJ2-5
cdr3_nt: TGTGCCAGCAGCGACGACAGGCGATATGGCTACACCTTC; cdr3_aa: CASSDDRRYGYTF; d_call: -; v_call: TRBV13; clone_size: many; j_call: TRBJ1-2
cdr3_nt: TGTGCCAGCAGTCCCGGCCCTACCTCGAATGAGCAGTTCTTC; cdr3_aa: CASSPGPTSNEQFF; d_call: -; v_call: TRBV27; clone_size: many; j_call: TRBJ2-1
cdr3_nt: TGCGCCAGCAGCTTGAGCCAAAACTATGGCTACACCTTC; cdr3_aa: CASSLSQNYGYTF; d_call: -; v_call: TRBV5-1; clone_size: many; j_call: TRBJ1-2
cdr3_nt: TGTGCCAGCAGCCAAGTCGGGGGCCACTCTAGCGCAGATACGCAGTATTTT; cdr3_aa: CASSQVGGHSSADTQYF; d_call: -; v_call: TRBV3-1; clone_size: -; j_call: TRBJ2-3
cdr3_nt: TGTGCCATCCGCCGGGACAGGACCGAGCAGTACTTC; cdr3_aa: CAIRRDRTEQYF; d_call: TRBD1; v_call: TRBV2; clone_size: -; j_call: TRBJ2-7
cdr3_nt: TGTGCCTCGATTTCCGGACAGGGCTACACCTTC; cdr3_aa: CASISGQGYTF; d_call: -; v_call: TRBV30; clone_size: many; j_call: TRBJ1-2
cdr3_nt: TGTGCCGTTCGGGTGACTGTACCCAGCACCGGGGAGCTGTTTTTT; cdr3_aa: CAVRVTVPSTGELFF; d_call: -; v_call: TRBV12-3/TRBV12-4; clone_size: many; j_call: TRBJ2-2
cdr3_nt: TGCGCCAGCAGCCAAGCCCTGACAGGGACAGATACGCAGTATTTT; cdr3_aa: CASSQALTGTDTQYF; d_call: TRBD1; v_call: TRBV4-1; clone_size: many; j_call: TRBJ2-3
cdr3_nt: TGCAGTGCTAGAGAAGCGGGGACGCCCTACGAGCAGTACTTC; cdr3_aa: CSAREAGTPYEQYF; d_call: TRBD2; v_call: TRBV20-1; clone_size: many; j_call: TRBJ2-7
cdr3_nt: TGTGCCAGCAGTTTAAAATGTGGGTGTCTGGCAGCCTACTATGGCTACACCTTC; cdr3_aa: CASSLKCGCLAAYYGYTF; d_call: -; v_call: TRBV6-6; clone_size: many; j_call: TRBJ1-2
cdr3_nt: TGTGCCAGCTCACTTAAACAGGGATTCTGCGAGCAGTACTTC; cdr3_aa: CASSLKQGFCEQYF; d_call: -; v_call: TRBV18; clone_size: -; j_call: TRBJ2-7
cdr3_nt: TGTGCCAGCAGCTTAGCGCACCTGGACTATGGCTACACCTTC; cdr3_aa: CASSLAHLDYGYTF; d_call: -; v_call: TRBV7-8; clone_size: many; j_call: TRBJ1-2